This TCR beta chain was found in a study of beta chain features in type 1 diabetes. Investigators reverse transcribed all isolated RNA, so they sequenced expressed TCRB transcripts. The data were produced by immunoSEQ multiplex PCR, yet TCRdb's version contains in-frame clones alone and is incomplete. The sample carries 390,000 or so clones, approximately 14% recorded once. This clone occurred a few times. There are 12 residues in the CDR3. Trimming took 11 bases from V and 9 from J; bases not matched to a gene: 5. Germline CDR1 reads MNHEY; CDR2 reads SVGAGI. The J gene is TRBJ2-1, the V gene TRBV6-5, with 12 bases matching TRBD2. The receptor comes from a man in his thirties or forties in good health. The source material was naive CD4+ T cells from blood. The DNA for the CDR3 is TGTGCCGTCGGACTAGCGGGAAGTGAGCAGTTCTTC. This translates into CAVGLAGSEQFF.